The TCR beta chain under discussion was sequenced for a study of regulatory T cells in long-lasting Graves disease. Overall study context: Antithyroid drugs had been taken under 3 months by newly diagnosed Graves' patients.

Study results and caveats: Favored gene segments in persistent disease were TRBV28, TRBJ1-2 and TRBJ2-5.

Researchers made TCR beta libraries by using iRepertoire HTBI primers and running Arm-PCR on CDR3 regions. TCRdb recomputed calls from the multiplex PCR reads with MiXCR, one row per CDR3 protein. The sample records approximately 300,000 distinct CDR3 sequences, under 20% being singletons. This clonotype was observed at least ten times. The target antigen is unknown. Trimming stripped 4 bases from V and 3 bases from J, with 9 bases between. The CDR3 covers 12 residues. Germline assignment: CDR1 SQVTM and CDR2 ANQGSEA. The time point here: newly diagnosed GD, antithyroid drugs for less than 3 months. PBMC RNA was the source of the TCR library. Graves' disease diagnosis was established per American Thyroid Association guidelines. Patients came through an endocrinology department, and that department was in Xi'an, China.

This chain connects TRBV29-1 to TRBJ1-1; no clear D. The origin of this receptor is a female donor with Graves disease. Specimen: peripheral blood mononuclear cells (PBMCs), collected at new diagnosis, from a patient treated with antithyroid drugs. CDR3 bases: TGCAGCGTTGGCGCCAGACACACTGAAGCTTTCTTT. This codes for CSVGARHTEAFF.